These 21 T cell receptor beta chains came from one sample sequenced in a study of OX40 agonist ivuxolimab in advanced cancers. The repertoire was sequenced with immunoSEQ multiplex PCR; TCRdb's copy has only in-frame clones and lacks some. This table holds 35,000 to 45,000 clones, about three quarters found once. The input for sequencing was CD4+ or CD8+ T cells sorted from blood, taken in a trial of the OX40 agonist ivuxolimab. The receptor source for this set is an adult with an advanced solid tumor such as melanoma, head and neck, liver or kidney cancer.

The chain recombines TRBV5-1 with TRBJ2-5, with 7 nucleotides matching TRBD2. Trimming at V came to 3 bases and at J to 5 bases, leaving 7 bases not matched to a gene. The CDR3 is made up of 14 amino acids. Germline CDR1 reads SGHRS; CDR2 reads YFSETQ. CDR3 nucleotides: TGCGCCAGCAGCTGGGGGGGAGGGGAGGAGACCCAGTACTTC. It is translated as CASSWGGGEETQYF. Supplemented by reference TRBV5-1 and TRBJ2-5, the full variable domain reads KAGVTQTPRYLIKTRGQQVTLSCSPISGHRSVSWYQQTPGQGLQFLFEYFSETQRNKGNFPGRFSGRQFSNSRSEMNVSTLELGDSALYLCASSWGGGEETQYFGPGTRLLVL.

V is TRBV5-6 and J is TRBJ2-7; TRBD2 might be the D (7 bases). The germline V and J ends were trimmed by 4 bases and 1 base, with 12 bases remaining between them. CDR1 is SGHDT and CDR2 is YYEEEE in the germline V gene. This CDR3 comprises 14 residues. In DNA, the CDR3 is TGTGCCAGCAGCGCGGGGGCATCGTCCTACGAGCAGTACTTC. The encoded protein is CASSAGASSYEQYF.

This sequence joins TRBV7-6 and TRBJ2-7; a weak D match, TRBD1 (5 bases). The germline V gene encodes CDR1 SGHVS and CDR2 FNYEAQ. Trimming removed 0 bases at V and 1 base at J, with 10 bases between. This CDR3 comprises 15 residues. CDR3 in amino acids: CASSLAMDKSYEQYF. The CDR3 bases are TGTGCCAGCAGCTTAGCGATGGACAAGTCCTACGAGCAGTACTTC.

The V call is TRBV7-3, the J call TRBJ2-1; D possibly corresponds to TRBD2 (6 bases). CDR1 and CDR2 (germline): SGHTA, FQGTGA. CDR3 length: 15 residues. Trimming stripped 0 bases from V and 4 bases from J, with 10 bases between. CDR3 sequence: CASSLTPGVYNEQFF. The CDR3 DNA follows: TGTGCCAGCAGCTTAACTCCGGGGGTGTACAATGAGCAGTTCTTC.

Only a few counts were recorded for this clone. V gene TRBV27 combines with J gene TRBJ1-6; D is ambiguous. The CDR3 totals 16 residues. Trimming cost V 6 bases and J 9 bases, with 21 bases left between them. The germline gives CDR1 MNHEY, CDR2 SMNVEV (reference sequence). The CDR3 is CASSGLRGTDFSPLHF. In DNA, the CDR3 is TGTGCCAGCAGCGGCCTTCGCGGAACAGATTTTTCACCCCTCCACTTT.

This chain links TRBV10-3 with TRBJ2-6; 8 bases line up with TRBD1. This CDR3 comprises 15 residues. The germline V gene has CDR1 ENHRY and CDR2 SYGVKD. Here the CDR3 DNA reads TGTGCAACCCGACAGGGGTGGACTGGGGCCAACGTCCTGACTTTC. Translated, it gives CATRQGWTGANVLTF.

This clone was picked up a small number of times. The CDR3 nucleotides are TGTGCCAGTAGTATCCCCACAGGGGGCGTAGATACGCAGTATTTT. Protein sequence: CASSIPTGGVDTQYF. This rearrangement joins TRBV19 to TRBJ2-3; 9 bases align to TRBD1. J was trimmed by 5 bases and V by 3 bases; bases with no gene match: 6. There are 15 residues in the CDR3. Germline V CDR1 and CDR2: LNHDA, SQIVND (reference sequence).

This clone was counted a few times. This chain links TRBV11-2 with TRBJ1-3; D perhaps matches TRBD1 (6 bases). Trimming stripped 5 bases from V and 4 bases from J, with 12 bases between. Germline values: CDR1 SGHAT, CDR2 FQNNGV. The CDR3 totals 14 residues. CDR3: CASSQQGPGNTIYF. CDR3 DNA: TGTGCCAGCAGCCAACAGGGCCCAGGAAACACCATATATTTT.

CDR3 coding DNA: TGTGCCAGCAGCTCCCAGGCAGTCCCTGCGCCCCAGCATTTT. It yields the protein CASSSQAVPAPQHF. V gene TRBV21-1 combines with J gene TRBJ1-5; the listed D gene, TRBD1, was not tested against the DNA. TRBV21-1 is designated a pseudogene. CDR3 size: 14 residues.

A single count supports this clone. CDR3 in amino acids: CASSLALTGGGFSDTQYF. The DNA for the CDR3 is TGTGCCAGCAGCCTCGCCTTAACTGGGGGCGGTTTTTCGGATACGCAGTATTTT. This chain links TRBV7-9 with TRBJ2-3, with a possible D match to TRBD1 (6 bases). This CDR3 contains 18 residues. Germline lookup yields CDR1 SEHNR and CDR2 FQNEAQ (reference sequence). With 5 bases removed from V and 6 bases from J, the gap between germline ends came to 27 bases. The full variable domain, completed using reference TRBV7-9 and TRBJ2-3, is DTGVSQNPRHKITKRGQNVTFRCDPISEHNRLYWYRQTLGQGPEFLTYFQNEAQLEKSRLLSDRFSAERPKGSFSTLEIQRTEQGDSAMYLCASSLALTGGGFSDTQYFGPGTRLTVL.

The chain carries TRBV11-1 and TRBJ2-7; D gene ambiguous. Germline V gene lookup returns CDR1 SGHAT and CDR2 FQDESV (reference sequence). V dropped 1 base and J dropped 2 bases, with 12 bases sitting between them. The CDR3 loop spans 15 amino acids. The CDR3 nucleotides read TGTGCCAGCAGCTTAGAGAGAACAGCAGCCTACGAGCAGTACGTC. Translated: CASSLERTAAYEQYV.

The chain recombines TRBV5-1 with TRBJ2-7, with 9 bases matching TRBD1. CDR1 is SGHRS, CDR2 YFSETQ, per germline. There are 16 residues in the CDR3. The V segment lost 4 bases and the J segment 3 bases; nucleotides outside the gene matches: 11. The chain's CDR3 is CASSRIAGQGYYEQYF. CDR3 DNA sequence: TGCGCCAGCAGCCGGATTGCGGGACAGGGTTACTACGAGCAGTACTTC.

This chain joins TRBV6-6 and TRBJ1-4; 11 bases are shared with TRBD1. CDR3 length: 15 amino acids. From germline, CDR1 is MNHNY and CDR2 SVGAGI (reference sequence). J lost 5 bases, V lost 4 bases, and 3 bases had no gene match. The chain's CDR3 is CASSLGQGVNEKLFF. The CDR3 DNA reads TGTGCCAGCAGTTTGGGACAGGGGGTCAATGAAAAACTGTTTTTT.

The gene calls are TRBV28 and TRBJ2-7; TRBD1 agrees at 8 bases. The CDR3 covers 16 residues. With 6 bases clipped from V and 2 bases from J, the junction kept 12 bases outside the gene matches. The germline gives CDR1 MDHEN, CDR2 SYDVKM. The CDR3 DNA reads as TGTGCCAGCAGCCTTAGTTTAGGGACAGGTACCTACGAGCAGTACGTC. This translates into CASSLSLGTGTYEQYV.

This clone was seen once. This chain connects TRBV27 to TRBJ1-2; D is unresolved. The CDR3 runs to 12 residues. Germline loops: CDR1 MNHEY, CDR2 SMNVEV (reference sequence). V shed 1 base and J shed 8 bases, with 8 bases lying between them. CDR3 in amino acids: CASSLYGVGYTF. DNA of the CDR3: TGTGCCAGCAGTTTATATGGAGTAGGCTACACCTTC.

V usage is TRBV18 and J usage is TRBJ1-1; no clear D gene. Germline V gene sequence: CDR1 KGHSH, CDR2 LQKENI. The germline V and J ends were trimmed by 2 bases and 8 bases, with 9 bases remaining between them. CDR3 length: 12 residues. The CDR3, as DNA: TGTGCCAGCTCACCAAGAGTTGGGGAAGCTTTCTTT. Its translation is CASSPRVGEAFF. The entire variable domain, with the rest obtained from reference TRBV18 and TRBJ1-1, is as follows: NAGVMQNPRHLVRRRGQEARLRCSPMKGHSHVYWYRQLPEEGLKFMVYLQKENIIDESGMPKERFSAEFPKEGPSILRIQQVVRGDSAAYFCASSPRVGEAFFGQGTRLTVV.

J is TRBJ1-2 and V is TRBV10-3, with D possibly TRBD1 on 5 matching bases. The CDR3 is 12 residues long. CDR1 is ENHRY, CDR2 SYGVKD, per germline. With 11 bases removed from V and 4 bases from J, the gap between germline ends came to 14 bases. Written as DNA, the CDR3 is TGTGCCGGGGCGGACGCTGGCTATGGCTACACCTTC. It codes for CAGADAGYGYTF.

This chain links TRBV2 with TRBJ2-1; TRBD2 agrees at 13 bases. The CDR3 totals 16 residues. Germline V gene sequence: CDR1 SNHLY, CDR2 FYNNEI. V was clipped by 6 bases and J by 7 bases; unmatched bases: 9. This CDR3 reads CASRSYLTSGGNEQFF. In nucleotides, the CDR3 is TGTGCCAGCAGGTCCTACTTGACTAGCGGGGGGAATGAGCAGTTCTTC.

This chain connects TRBV21-1 to TRBJ2-1; the D call of TRBD1 is as the table states it, not checked on the DNA. TRBV21-1 is assigned pseudogene status. The CDR3 is 15 amino acids. The CDR3 protein is CASSKGGENYNEQFF. The CDR3 coding sequence is TGTGCCAGCAGCAAAGGGGGCGAAAATTACAATGAGCAGTTCTTC.

The genes are TRBV27 and TRBJ1-5, with 7 bases aligning to TRBD1. CDR3 size: 15 residues. The junction had 8 bases not matched to a gene; V was cut back by 7 bases and J by 2 bases. Germline V gives CDR1 MNHEY, CDR2 SMNVEV (reference sequence). The CDR3 DNA reads TGTGCCAGCAAATTGGAGGGGGCGGGCAATCAGCCCCAGCATTTT. It translates to CASKLEGAGNQPQHF.

This clone occurred a few times. The chain employs TRBV5-1 and TRBJ1-4, with a weak D call TRBD1 (6 bases). The germline CDR1 and CDR2 sequences are SGHRS and YFSETQ. CDR3 length: 14 residues. V lost 4 bases, J lost 5 bases, and 12 bases lay in between. The chain's CDR3 is CASSAGQRNEKLFF. DNA of the CDR3: TGCGCCAGCAGCGCTGGACAGAGAAATGAAAAACTGTTTTTT.